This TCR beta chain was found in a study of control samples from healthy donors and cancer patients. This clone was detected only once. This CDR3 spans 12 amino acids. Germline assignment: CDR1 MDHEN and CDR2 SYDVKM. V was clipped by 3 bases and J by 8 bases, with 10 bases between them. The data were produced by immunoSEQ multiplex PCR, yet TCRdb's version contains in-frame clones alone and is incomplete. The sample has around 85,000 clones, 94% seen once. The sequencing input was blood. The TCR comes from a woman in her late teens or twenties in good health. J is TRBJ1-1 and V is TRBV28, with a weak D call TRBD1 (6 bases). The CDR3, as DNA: TGTGCCAGCAGTTTTGCGAGGGGGGAAGCTTTCTTT. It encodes CASSFARGEAFF.